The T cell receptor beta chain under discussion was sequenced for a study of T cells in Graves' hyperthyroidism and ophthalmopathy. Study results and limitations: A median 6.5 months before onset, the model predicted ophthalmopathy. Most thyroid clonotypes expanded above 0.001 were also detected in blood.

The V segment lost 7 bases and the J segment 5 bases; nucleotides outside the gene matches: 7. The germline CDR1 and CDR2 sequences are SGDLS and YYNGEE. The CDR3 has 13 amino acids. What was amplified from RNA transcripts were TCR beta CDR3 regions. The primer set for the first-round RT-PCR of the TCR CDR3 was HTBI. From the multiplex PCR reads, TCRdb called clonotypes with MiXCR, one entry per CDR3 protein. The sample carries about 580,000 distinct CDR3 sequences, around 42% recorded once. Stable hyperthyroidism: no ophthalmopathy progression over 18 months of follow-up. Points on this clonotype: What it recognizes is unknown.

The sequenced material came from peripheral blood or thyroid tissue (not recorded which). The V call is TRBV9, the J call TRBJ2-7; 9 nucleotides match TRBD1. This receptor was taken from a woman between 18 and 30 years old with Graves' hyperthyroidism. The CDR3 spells CASSWDRVNEQYF. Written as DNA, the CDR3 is TGTGCCAGCTCGTGGGACAGGGTAAACGAGCAGTACTTC.